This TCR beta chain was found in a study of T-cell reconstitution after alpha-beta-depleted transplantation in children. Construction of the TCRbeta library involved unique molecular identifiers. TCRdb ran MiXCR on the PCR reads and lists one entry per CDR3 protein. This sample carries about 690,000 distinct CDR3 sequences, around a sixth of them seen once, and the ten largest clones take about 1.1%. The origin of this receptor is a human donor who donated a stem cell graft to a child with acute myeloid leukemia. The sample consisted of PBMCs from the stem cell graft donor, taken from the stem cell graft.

The CDR3 coding sequence is TGTGCCAGCACCGGGGATGAGCAGTTCTTC. Translating gives CASTGDEQFF. V usage is TRBV7-9 and J usage is TRBJ2-1; perhaps TRBD2 as D (5 bases). Per the germline V gene, CDR1 is SEHNR and CDR2 is FQNEAQ (reference sequence). V was clipped by 7 bases and J by 8 bases, with 6 bases between them. The CDR3 has 10 amino acids.